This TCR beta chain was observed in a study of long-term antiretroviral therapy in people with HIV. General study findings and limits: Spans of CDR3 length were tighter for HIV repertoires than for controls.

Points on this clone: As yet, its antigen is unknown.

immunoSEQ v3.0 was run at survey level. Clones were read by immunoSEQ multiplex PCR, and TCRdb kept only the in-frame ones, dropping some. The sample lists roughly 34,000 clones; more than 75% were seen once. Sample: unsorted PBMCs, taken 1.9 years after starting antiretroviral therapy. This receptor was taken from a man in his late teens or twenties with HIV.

CDR3 coding DNA: TGTGCCAGCAGTTACCGGACGGGGTACAATGAGCAGTTCTTC. Its translation is CASSYRTGYNEQFF. V usage is TRBV6-6 and J usage is TRBJ2-1, with D perhaps TRBD2 (5 bases). Trimming left V 2 bases short and J 4 bases short, with 9 bases between. CDR1 MNHNY and CDR2 SVGAGI come from the germline V gene (reference sequence). The CDR3 is made up of 14 amino acids.